These 11 T cell receptor beta chains share one sample of origin, sequenced in a study of cytomegalovirus exposure and HLA in healthy donors. PCR primers comprised 60 Vbeta and 13 Jbeta primers. Profiling relied on immunoSEQ multiplex PCR, and the TCRdb table lists in-frame clones only, not all of them. Of about 160,000 clones in the sample, 75% were seen once. The sample comprised PBMCs. These receptors originate from a female donor in good health and CMV-seronegative.

The chain links TRBV11-2 to TRBJ2-1; TRBD2 agrees at 8 bases. The CDR3 consists of 15 residues. The germline V gene has CDR1 SGHAT and CDR2 FQNNGV. With V trimmed by 3 bases and J by 3 bases, 4 bases remained unmatched. The CDR3 loop reads CASSFTRGVYNEQFF. The CDR3 nucleotides read TGTGCCAGCAGCTTTACGCGGGGGGTCTACAATGAGCAGTTCTTC. The entire variable domain, with the rest obtained from reference TRBV11-2 and TRBJ2-1, is as follows: EAGVAQSPRYKIIEKRQSVAFWCNPISGHATLYWYQQILGQGPKLLIQFQNNGVVDDSQLPKDRFSAERLKGVDSTLKIQPAKLEDSAVYLCASSFTRGVYNEQFFGPGTRLTVL.

This clone was detected once. This chain connects TRBV10-2 to TRBJ1-1; no firm D call. V was clipped by 3 bases and J by 1 base, with 6 bases between them. There are 13 residues in the CDR3. CDR1 WSHSY and CDR2 SAAADI come from the germline V gene. CDR3 region: CASSEPGNTEAFF. DNA of the CDR3: TGCGCCAGCAGTGAACCGGGGAACACTGAAGCTTTCTTT.

The CDR3 DNA reads as TGTGCCTGGAGTCTAGCGGGGGACAACGAGCAGTACTTC. Translating gives CAWSLAGDNEQYF. The chain carries TRBV30 and TRBJ2-7; TRBD2 aligns across 10 bases. The length of the CDR3 is 13 residues. V was clipped by 2 bases and J by 5 bases; unmatched bases: 3. Germline CDR1 is GTSNPN and CDR2 is SVGIG (reference sequence).

The chain is built from TRBV4-2 and TRBJ1-5; no definite D call. Trimming left V 0 bases short and J 2 bases short, with 8 bases between. The V gene's germline CDR1 is LGHNA and CDR2 YNFKEQ. The CDR3 spans 15 residues. CDR3 bases: TGTGCCAGCAGCCAAGAGGGGAGGGGCAATCAGCCCCAGCATTTT. Amino acids: CASSQEGRGNQPQHF.

This chain joins TRBV5-1 and TRBJ1-2; no clear D gene. The CDR3 spans 16 residues. Trimming removed 0 bases at V and 0 bases at J, with 12 bases between. CDR1 is SGHRS and CDR2 is YFSETQ in the germline V gene. The CDR3 DNA is TGCGCCAGCAGCTTGGTGCTAACAGCGGCTAACTATGGCTACACCTTC. Translation: CASSLVLTAANYGYTF.

The chain joins TRBV6-5 to TRBJ2-2; maybe TRBD2 (5 bases). Germline-derived CDR1 and CDR2 are MNHEY and SVGAGI. The CDR3 is 14 residues long. Trimming removed 11 bases at V and 1 base at J, with 14 bases between. The CDR3 DNA reads as TGTGCCGCGGGCAGGACGGGGAACACCGGGGAGCTGTTTTTT. As protein: CAAGRTGNTGELFF.

The J gene is TRBJ1-2, the V gene TRBV4-3, with TRBD1 matching 7 bases. The J segment lost 7 bases and the V segment lost 1 base, leaving 9 bases of the junction unmatched. The CDR3 sequence is 15 residues long. Germline CDR1 is LGHNA and CDR2 is YSLEER. The CDR3 DNA reads TGCGCCAGCAGCCAAGTGATTGGACAGGCACGTGGCTACACCTTC. It translates to CASSQVIGQARGYTF.

Of note for this clone: Other DNA sequences from this sample encode an identical CDR3 as well. J is TRBJ1-4 and V is TRBV2, with TRBD1 as a possible D gene (6 bases). CDR3 length: 14 amino acids. Looked up from germline, CDR1 is SNHLY and CDR2 is FYNNEI. The ends were cut back, 3 bases at V and 8 bases at J, with 13 bases in the middle. Written as DNA, the CDR3 is TGTGCCAGCAGTGAGTTTACAGGGCAGGAAAAACTGTTTTTT. It codes for CASSEFTGQEKLFF.

The chain is built from TRBV5-1 and TRBJ2-3; D is uncertain. This CDR3 is built from 14 residues. The V gene's germline CDR1 is SGHRS and CDR2 YFSETQ. The germline V and J ends were trimmed by 4 bases and 4 bases, with 13 bases remaining between them. The CDR3: CASSPSPGADTQYF. For the CDR3, the DNA is TGCGCCAGCAGCCCCTCCCCTGGAGCAGATACGCAGTATTTT.

The chain links TRBV27 to TRBJ2-1; tentatively, D is TRBD2 (6 bases). Looked up from germline, CDR1 is MNHEY and CDR2 is SMNVEV (reference sequence). Trimming stripped 8 bases from V and 1 base from J, with 12 bases between. This CDR3 is built from 14 residues. CDR3 coding DNA: TGTGCCAGCTCATTAGCGGATTCCTACAATGAGCAGTTCTTC. Amino acids: CASSLADSYNEQFF.

The rearrangement links TRBV6-5 to TRBJ1-1, with TRBD1 identical over 9 bases. The germline V gene encodes CDR1 MNHEY and CDR2 SVGAGI. Trimming at V came to 4 bases and at J to 5 bases, leaving 8 bases not matched to a gene. The CDR3 loop spans 15 amino acids. This CDR3 is CASSWGQTGGTEAFF. The CDR3 region has the DNA TGTGCCAGCAGTTGGGGCCAGACAGGGGGGACTGAAGCTTTCTTT.